The present TCR beta chain was sequenced within a study of shared clonotypes between healthy human individuals. Study overall: Researchers assigned three CD4 naive, three CD4 memory, two CD8 naive and one CD8 memory plate to each donor.

It was CD45RO-negative cells, positively selected for CCR7, that made up naive CD8 cells, with terminally differentiated effector memory CD45RA+ cells excluded. The donor population consisted of healthy HIV-negative adults with no recent acute infections or vaccinations. Sorted-subset replicate PCR reactions were performed with about 190 ng DNA, corresponding to roughly 31,000 T cell genomes. The table came from immunoSEQ multiplex PCR; TCRdb's copy has only in-frame clones and leaves some out. The sample consists of some 2.1 million clones, 85% to 95% of them appearing once. General study points: The study found lower generation probabilities in non-shared clonotypes than in those shared by all four donors.

As to this clone: What it binds is not known.

Sequencing used naive CD8+ T cells from PBMCs. This sequence originates from a young man in good health. Some clones in this sample may be carry-over from other donors' samples.

The CDR3 sequence is CASSFGTIYGELFF. The CDR3 region has the DNA TGTGCCAGCAGTTTCGGGACTATTTACGGGGAGCTGTTTTTT. This chain uses TRBV28 with TRBJ2-2, with 7 bases aligning to TRBD2. V gave up 3 bases and J gave up 7 bases; unmatched junction bases: 5. This CDR3 spans 14 amino acids. The germline gives CDR1 MDHEN, CDR2 SYDVKM.